The rows below give T cell receptor beta chains drawn from one sample of a study of memory CD4+ T cells and cytomegalovirus serostatus. The assay was immunoSEQ multiplex PCR, and TCRdb's table has in-frame clones only and misses some. Here the sample spans about 59,000 clones, about 81% being singletons. The sequenced material came from memory CD4+ T cells from blood. The source is an adult in good health and CMV-seronegative. CDR3s include the opening cysteine and the closing phenylalanine or tryptophan. A D gene is named only where the DNA matches it firmly. The size of a clone is reported for some rows only, either as once, few or many, or as a class for expanded clones.

abundance: -
j_gene: TRBJ1-3
v_gene: TRBV7-9
d_gene: -
CDR3aa: CASSSRQAGNTIYF
CDR3nt: TGTGCCAGCAGCTCTCGACAGGCTGGAAACACCATATATTTT

abundance: -
j_gene: TRBJ2-7
v_gene: TRBV12-5
d_gene: TRBD2
CDR3aa: CASGIGTSGSPHEQYF
CDR3nt: TGTGCTAGTGGAATAGGGACTAGCGGGAGTCCCCACGAGCAGTACTTC

abundance: -
j_gene: TRBJ2-1
v_gene: TRBV12-5
d_gene: TRBD2
CDR3aa: CASAPAGTSSVDEQFF
CDR3nt: TGTGCTAGTGCCCCAGCAGGGACTAGCTCCGTCGATGAGCAGTTCTTC

abundance: few
j_gene: TRBJ1-1
v_gene: TRBV19
d_gene: -
CDR3aa: CASSPTLGGRITEAFF
CDR3nt: TGTGCCAGTAGTCCGACCCTCGGGGGAAGGATCACTGAAGCTTTCTTT

abundance: -
j_gene: TRBJ1-6
v_gene: TRBV30
d_gene: -
CDR3aa: CAWSSIGSPLHF
CDR3nt: TGTGCCTGGAGTTCAATAGGGTCACCCCTCCACTTT

abundance: once
j_gene: TRBJ2-2
v_gene: TRBV4-2
d_gene: -
CDR3aa: CASSQDRRRVTGELFF
CDR3nt: TGTGCCAGCAGCCAAGATAGGAGAAGGGTCACCGGGGAGCTGTTTTTT

abundance: -
j_gene: TRBJ1-1
v_gene: TRBV6-1
d_gene: TRBD1
CDR3aa: CASRDRGRANTEAFF
CDR3nt: TGTGCCAGCAGGGACAGGGGGCGAGCGAACACTGAAGCTTTCTTT

abundance: -
j_gene: TRBJ2-6
v_gene: TRBV6-1
d_gene: -
CDR3aa: CASTAGHSGANVLTF
CDR3nt: TGTGCCAGCACGGCAGGACACTCTGGGGCCAACGTCCTGACTTTC

abundance: -
j_gene: TRBJ1-3
v_gene: TRBV30
d_gene: -
CDR3aa: CAWNGGPYRYGGAGNTIYF
CDR3nt: TGTGCCTGGAACGGCGGACCGTACCGATACGGGGGCGCTGGAAACACCATATATTTT

abundance: few
j_gene: TRBJ1-5
v_gene: TRBV7-3
d_gene: -
CDR3aa: CASSLGIDQPQHF
CDR3nt: TGTGCCAGCAGTTTGGGGATCGATCAGCCCCAGCATTTT

abundance: medium-sized
j_gene: TRBJ1-2
v_gene: TRBV7-2
d_gene: -
CDR3aa: CAREGFQEYGYTF
CDR3nt: TGTGCCAGGGAGGGGTTTCAGGAGTATGGCTACACCTTC

abundance: -
j_gene: TRBJ2-3
v_gene: TRBV4-3
d_gene: -
CDR3aa: CASSPQLEQSDTQYF
CDR3nt: TGCGCCAGCAGCCCCCAGCTAGAACAGTCAGATACGCAGTATTTT

abundance: -
j_gene: TRBJ1-2
v_gene: TRBV30
d_gene: -
CDR3aa: CAWSLGFSNYGYTF
CDR3nt: TGTGCCTGGAGTCTCGGATTTTCTAACTATGGCTACACCTTC

abundance: few
j_gene: TRBJ1-2
v_gene: TRBV20-1
d_gene: -
CDR3aa: CSAAVGGYTF
CDR3nt: TGCAGTGCTGCTGTGGGTGGCTACACCTTC

abundance: -
j_gene: TRBJ1-2
v_gene: TRBV5-1
d_gene: -
CDR3aa: CASSPTLNYGYTF
CDR3nt: TGCGCCAGCAGCCCGACACTCAACTATGGCTACACCTTC

abundance: -
j_gene: TRBJ2-1
v_gene: TRBV7-6
d_gene: -
CDR3aa: CASSRGLSSYNEQFF
CDR3nt: TGTGCCAGCAGTCGGGGGCTGAGCTCCTACAATGAGCAGTTCTTC

abundance: -
j_gene: TRBJ2-2
v_gene: TRBV2
d_gene: TRBD1
CDR3aa: CASNNRGGGELFF
CDR3nt: TGTGCCAGCAACAACAGGGGTGGCGGGGAGCTGTTTTTT

abundance: -
j_gene: TRBJ2-1
v_gene: TRBV6-5
d_gene: -
CDR3aa: CASSYSDSGNEQFF
CDR3nt: TGTGCCAGCAGTTACTCGGACAGCGGCAATGAGCAGTTCTTC

abundance: -
j_gene: TRBJ2-1
v_gene: TRBV20-1
d_gene: -
CDR3aa: CSAGYNEQFF
CDR3nt: TGCAGTGCTGGGTACAATGAGCAGTTCTTC

abundance: -
j_gene: TRBJ1-1
v_gene: TRBV18
d_gene: -
CDR3aa: CASSKTEIAEVFF
CDR3nt: TGTGCCAGCTCAAAGACAGAGATAGCTGAAGTTTTCTTT

abundance: -
j_gene: TRBJ2-6
v_gene: TRBV5-3
d_gene: TRBD1
CDR3aa: CARSSGQGREAGANVLTF
CDR3nt: TGTGCCAGAAGCTCGGGACAGGGGAGGGAGGCTGGGGCCAACGTCCTGACTTTC

abundance: once
j_gene: TRBJ2-3
v_gene: TRBV27
d_gene: -
CDR3aa: CASLDRNTDTQYF
CDR3nt: TGTGCCAGCCTCGACAGAAACACAGATACGCAGTATTTT

abundance: -
j_gene: TRBJ2-2
v_gene: TRBV2
d_gene: -
CDR3aa: CASSVGPSTGELFF
CDR3nt: TGTGCCAGCAGTGTTGGCCCAAGCACCGGGGAGCTGTTTTTT

abundance: -
j_gene: TRBJ1-4
v_gene: TRBV7-9
d_gene: TRBD1
CDR3aa: CASSLGDSSKLFF
CDR3nt: TGTGCCAGCAGCTTAGGGGACAGCTCAAAACTGTTTTTT

abundance: -
j_gene: TRBJ2-7
v_gene: TRBV29-1
d_gene: -
CDR3aa: CSVAKGDSRYEQYF
CDR3nt: TGCAGCGTTGCAAAGGGAGACTCACGGTACGAGCAGTACTTC

abundance: once
j_gene: TRBJ2-7
v_gene: TRBV11-2
d_gene: -
CDR3aa: CASSLEMTGPNSYEQYF
CDR3nt: TGTGCCAGCAGCTTAGAAATGACAGGACCAAACTCCTACGAGCAGTACTTC

abundance: -
j_gene: TRBJ2-3
v_gene: TRBV6-1
d_gene: -
CDR3aa: CASSEVQRPSTDTQYF
CDR3nt: TGTGCCAGCAGTGAAGTACAGCGTCCAAGCACAGATACGCAGTATTTT

abundance: -
j_gene: TRBJ2-1
v_gene: TRBV6-1
d_gene: TRBD2
CDR3aa: CASSVLAGFNEQFF
CDR3nt: TGTGCCAGCAGTGTTCTAGCGGGGTTCAATGAGCAGTTCTTC

abundance: -
j_gene: TRBJ1-1
v_gene: TRBV4-2
d_gene: -
CDR3aa: CASSQPIRQANTEAFF
CDR3nt: TGTGCCAGCAGCCAACCCATAAGACAGGCGAACACTGAAGCTTTCTTT

abundance: -
j_gene: TRBJ1-2
v_gene: TRBV7-6
d_gene: -
CDR3aa: CASSPQSTAGRYGYTF
CDR3nt: TGTGCCAGCAGCCCACAATCAACGGCAGGGCGCTATGGCTACACCTTC

abundance: few
j_gene: TRBJ1-1
v_gene: TRBV30
d_gene: -
CDR3aa: CAWRSTGTSNTEAFF
CDR3nt: TGTGCCTGGAGAAGCACCGGGACTTCAAACACTGAAGCTTTCTTT

abundance: -
j_gene: TRBJ2-7
v_gene: TRBV5-1
d_gene: -
CDR3aa: CASSLGDTAYEQYF
CDR3nt: TGCGCCAGCAGCCTGGGGGACACCGCCTACGAGCAGTACTTC

abundance: -
j_gene: TRBJ2-1
v_gene: TRBV29-1
d_gene: TRBD2
CDR3aa: CSVEYRVGLASNEQFF
CDR3nt: TGCAGCGTTGAGTACCGGGTGGGACTAGCCTCCAATGAGCAGTTCTTC